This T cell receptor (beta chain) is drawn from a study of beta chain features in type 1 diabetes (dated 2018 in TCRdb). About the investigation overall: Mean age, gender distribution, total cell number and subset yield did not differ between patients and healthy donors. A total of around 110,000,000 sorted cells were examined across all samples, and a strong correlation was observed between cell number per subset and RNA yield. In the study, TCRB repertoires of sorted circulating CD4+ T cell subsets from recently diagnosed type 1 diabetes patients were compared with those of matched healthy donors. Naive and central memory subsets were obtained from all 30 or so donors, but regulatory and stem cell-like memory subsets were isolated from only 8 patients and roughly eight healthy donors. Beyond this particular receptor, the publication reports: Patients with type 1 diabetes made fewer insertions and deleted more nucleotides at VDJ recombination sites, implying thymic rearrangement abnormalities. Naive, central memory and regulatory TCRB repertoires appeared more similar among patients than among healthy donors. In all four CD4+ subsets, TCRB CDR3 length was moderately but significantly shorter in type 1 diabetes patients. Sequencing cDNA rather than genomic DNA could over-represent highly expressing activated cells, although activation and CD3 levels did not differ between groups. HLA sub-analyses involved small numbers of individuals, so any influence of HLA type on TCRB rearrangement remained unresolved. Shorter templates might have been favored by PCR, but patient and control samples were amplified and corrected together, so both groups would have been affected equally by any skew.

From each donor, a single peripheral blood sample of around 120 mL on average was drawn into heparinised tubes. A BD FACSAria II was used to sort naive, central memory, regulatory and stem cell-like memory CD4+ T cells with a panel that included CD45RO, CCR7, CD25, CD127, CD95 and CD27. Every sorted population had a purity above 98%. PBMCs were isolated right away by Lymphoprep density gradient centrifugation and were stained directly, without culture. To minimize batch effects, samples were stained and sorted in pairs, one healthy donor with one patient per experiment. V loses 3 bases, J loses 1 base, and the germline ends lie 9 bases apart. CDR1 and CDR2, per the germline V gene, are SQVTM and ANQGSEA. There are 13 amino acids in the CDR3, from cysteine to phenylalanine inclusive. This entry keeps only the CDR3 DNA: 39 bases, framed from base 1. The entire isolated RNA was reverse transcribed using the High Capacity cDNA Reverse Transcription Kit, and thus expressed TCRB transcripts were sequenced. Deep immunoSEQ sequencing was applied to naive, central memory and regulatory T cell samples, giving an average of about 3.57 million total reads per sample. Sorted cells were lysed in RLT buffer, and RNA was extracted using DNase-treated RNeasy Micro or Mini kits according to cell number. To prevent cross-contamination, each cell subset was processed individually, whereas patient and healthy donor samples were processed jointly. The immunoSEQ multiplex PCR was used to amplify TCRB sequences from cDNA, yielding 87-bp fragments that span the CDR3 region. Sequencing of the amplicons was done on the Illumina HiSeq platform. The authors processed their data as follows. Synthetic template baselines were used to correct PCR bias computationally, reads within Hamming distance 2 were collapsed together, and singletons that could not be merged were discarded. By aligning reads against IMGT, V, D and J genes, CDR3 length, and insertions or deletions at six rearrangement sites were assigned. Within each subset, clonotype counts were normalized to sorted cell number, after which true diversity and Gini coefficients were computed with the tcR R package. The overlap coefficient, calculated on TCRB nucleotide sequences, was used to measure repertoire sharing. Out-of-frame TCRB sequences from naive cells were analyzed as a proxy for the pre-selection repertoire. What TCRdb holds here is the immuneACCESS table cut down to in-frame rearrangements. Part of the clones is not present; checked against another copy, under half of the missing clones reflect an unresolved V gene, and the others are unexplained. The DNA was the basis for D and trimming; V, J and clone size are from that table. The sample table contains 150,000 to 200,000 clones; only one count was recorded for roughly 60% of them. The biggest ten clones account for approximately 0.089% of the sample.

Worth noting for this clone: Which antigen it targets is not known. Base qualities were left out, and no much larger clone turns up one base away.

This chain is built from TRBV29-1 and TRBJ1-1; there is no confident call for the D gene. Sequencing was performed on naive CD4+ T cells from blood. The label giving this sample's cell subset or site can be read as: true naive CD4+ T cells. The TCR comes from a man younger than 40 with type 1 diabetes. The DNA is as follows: TGCAGCGTTGACGGGAACGGGAACACTGAAGCTTTCTTT. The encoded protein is CSVDGNGNTEAFF.